Listed below are T cell receptor beta chains from one sample, sequenced in a study of cytomegalovirus exposure and HLA in healthy donors. TCRdb's copy holds only in-frame clones and misses some; the assay was immunoSEQ multiplex PCR. Seen here are around 170,000 clones, 85% observed once, and the top ten hold approximately 15%. The sequencing sample was made of PBMCs. The receptors shown here come from a man aged 18 to 35 in good health and CMV-seropositive. Each CDR3 is given with its conserved first and last residue. Each record gives: clone size, J gene, V gene, D gene, CDR3 protein, CDR3 DNA. The D gene is left open where the match is weak. Clone size is stated in some rows and not others, as once, few, many or a class when expanded.

>NA|TRBJ2-5|TRBV29-1|NA
CSVEFRETQYF
TGCAGCGTTGAGTTTAGAGAGACCCAGTACTTC
>NA|TRBJ2-2|TRBV6-1|TRBD1
CASQPPGQGAGELFF
TGTGCCAGCCAACCTCCCGGACAGGGGGCCGGGGAGCTGTTTTTT
>NA|TRBJ2-4|TRBV6-1|TRBD1
CASRDRGIGKNIQYF
TGTGCCAGCCGGGACAGGGGTATCGGCAAAAACATTCAGTACTTC
>NA|TRBJ2-1|TRBV5-1|TRBD2
CASSLGLAGGAGNEQFF
TGCGCCAGCAGCCTGGGACTAGCGGGAGGGGCAGGCAATGAGCAGTTCTTC
>NA|TRBJ2-7|TRBV19|NA
CASSIIGGKEQYF
TGTGCCAGTAGTATTATCGGGGGTAAAGAGCAGTACTTC
>NA|TRBJ2-5|TRBV18|TRBD1
CASSPPEGARFKETQYF
TGTGCCAGCTCACCACCCGAGGGGGCTCGCTTTAAAGAGACCCAGTACTTC
>NA|TRBJ2-1|TRBV5-1|TRBD2
CASTLGGSSYNEQFF
TGCGCCAGCACCCTCGGGGGGAGCTCCTACAATGAGCAGTTCTTC
>NA|TRBJ2-7|TRBV18|TRBD1
CASSPPTGDEQYF
TGTGCCAGCTCACCACCGACAGGGGACGAGCAGTACTTC
>NA|TRBJ2-1|TRBV7-2|TRBD2
CASSLGAGGRMLGEQFF
TGTGCCAGCAGCTTGGGAGCGGGGGGCCGGATGTTGGGTGAGCAGTTCTTC
>NA|TRBJ2-3|TRBV29-1|NA
CSVEGAGTPVDTQYF
TGCAGCGTTGAGGGGGCCGGGACCCCCGTGGATACGCAGTATTTT
>NA|TRBJ2-2|TRBV28|TRBD2
CASNGLAGGRDTGELFF
TGTGCCAGCAATGGGCTAGCGGGAGGGCGCGACACCGGGGAGCTGTTTTTT
>NA|TRBJ2-5|TRBV5-1|TRBD2
CASSPGTSGRGEETQYF
TGCGCCAGCAGCCCCGGGACTAGCGGGAGGGGTGAGGAGACCCAGTACTTC
>NA|TRBJ2-1|TRBV27|TRBD1
CASSLGGTGRNEQFF
TGTGCCAGCAGTTTAGGGGGGACAGGGAGAAATGAGCAGTTCTTC
>NA|TRBJ2-7|TRBV27|NA
CASSRGSLSYEQYF
TGTGCCTCCTCTAGGGGGTCTTTGAGCTACGAGCAGTACTTC
>NA|TRBJ1-2|TRBV9|NA
CASSVGSANYGYTF
TGTGCCAGCAGCGTAGGGTCAGCTAACTATGGCTACACCTTC
>few|TRBJ1-6|TRBV27|NA
CASSFQGGSPLHF
TGTGCCAGCAGTTTCCAGGGAGGTTCACCCCTCCACTTT
>NA|TRBJ1-1|TRBV5-4|NA
CASSFPGRLNTEAFF
TGTGCCAGCAGCTTCCCCGGCAGGTTGAACACTGAAGCTTTCTTT
>NA|TRBJ2-3|TRBV27|TRBD2
CASRALGSGATDTQYF
TGTGCCAGCAGGGCCTTGGGTAGCGGGGCTACAGATACGCAGTATTTT
>NA|TRBJ2-7|TRBV27|NA
CASSRRGGYEQYF
TGTGCCAGCAGTAGAAGAGGTGGTTACGAGCAGTACTTC
>NA|TRBJ2-7|TRBV13|TRBD2
CASSSGVAGAYEQYF
TGTGCCAGCAGTTCCGGGGTAGCGGGGGCCTACGAGCAGTACTTC
>NA|TRBJ2-7|TRBV11-2|NA
CASSTARGYEQYF
TGTGCCAGCAGCACAGCACGGGGCTACGAGCAGTACTTC
>NA|TRBJ2-3|TRBV28|TRBD1
CASSSGTVLQDTQYF
TGTGCCAGCAGTTCCGGGACAGTCCTTCAAGATACGCAGTATTTT
>NA|TRBJ2-7|TRBV27|NA
CASSLSNTVWSEQYF
TGTGCCAGCAGTTTATCGAACACAGTCTGGTCCGAGCAGTACTTC
>NA|TRBJ2-1|TRBV27|NA
CASRSAYNEQFF
TGTGCCAGCAGGAGCGCTTACAATGAGCAGTTCTTC
>NA|TRBJ1-1|TRBV10-1|NA
CASSSRDGTEAFF
TGCGCCAGCAGTAGCAGGGATGGCACTGAAGCTTTCTTT
>NA|TRBJ1-1|TRBV28|NA
CASSFRLGDEAFF
TGTGCCAGCAGTTTCAGATTAGGGGATGAAGCTTTCTTT
>NA|TRBJ1-2|TRBV19|NA
CASSSGGAGYTF
TGTGCCAGTAGTTCCGGGGGGGCTGGCTACACCTTC
>NA|TRBJ1-5|TRBV4-1|NA
CASSPEDSPINQPQHF
TGCGCCAGCAGCCCTGAAGACAGTCCGATCAATCAGCCCCAGCATTTT
>few|TRBJ2-3|TRBV5-1|NA
CASSLEPLDRFGTDTQYF
TGCGCCAGCAGCTTGGAACCCCTAGATCGCTTCGGCACAGATACGCAGTATTTT
>NA|TRBJ1-1|TRBV5-1|TRBD1
CASSLFTGGRMNTEAFF
TGCGCCAGCAGCTTGTTTACAGGGGGCCGGATGAACACTGAAGCTTTCTTT
>NA|TRBJ2-7|TRBV19|NA
CASSIDVRAYEQYF
TGTGCCAGTAGTATAGATGTCAGGGCCTACGAGCAGTACTTC
>NA|TRBJ1-2|TRBV2|NA
CASRPRGAHYGYTF
TGTGCCAGCAGGCCGCGGGGGGCCCACTATGGCTACACCTTC
>NA|TRBJ2-7|TRBV5-1|TRBD2
CASSLMTSGYEQYF
TGCGCCAGCAGCTTGATGACTAGCGGCTACGAGCAGTACTTC
>NA|TRBJ2-2|TRBV7-2|NA
CASSFDTGELFF
TGTGCCAGCAGCTTCGACACCGGGGAGCTGTTTTTT
>few|TRBJ2-7|TRBV5-1|TRBD2
CASSPTSGRSSYEQYF
TGCGCCAGCAGCCCTACTAGCGGTCGTAGCTCCTACGAGCAGTACTTC
>NA|TRBJ1-4|TRBV7-6|TRBD1
CASSFSGQENEKLFF
TGTGCCAGCAGCTTCTCGGGACAGGAAAATGAAAAACTGTTTTTT
>NA|TRBJ2-5|TRBV6-1|NA
CASSAWGGVETQYF
TGTGCCAGCAGTGCGTGGGGGGGCGTGGAGACCCAGTACTTC
>NA|TRBJ1-3|TRBV18|NA
CASSLRQSSGNTIYF
TGTGCCAGCTCACTTCGACAGAGCTCTGGAAACACCATATATTTT
>few|TRBJ1-2|TRBV5-1|NA
CASSLETPNYGYTF
TGCGCCAGCAGCTTGGAGACTCCTAACTATGGCTACACCTTC